This entry lists 27 T cell receptor beta chains sequenced from one sample in a study of OX40 agonist ivuxolimab in advanced cancers. TCRdb's copy holds only in-frame clones and misses some; the assay was immunoSEQ multiplex PCR. The sample yields more than 45,000 clones, 92% seen once. The source material was CD4+ or CD8+ T cells sorted from blood, sampled in a trial of the OX40 agonist ivuxolimab. The receptor source for this set is an adult with an advanced solid tumor such as melanoma, head and neck, liver or kidney cancer.

In its sample, this clone was seen a few times. V is TRBV7-3 and J is TRBJ1-2, with D unclear. Trimming stripped 4 bases from V and 6 bases from J, with 21 bases between. Per the germline V gene, CDR1 is SGHTA and CDR2 is FQGTGA. The CDR3 has 16 amino acids. The CDR3 bases are TGTGCCAGCAGCTCCCCCGAGACACCCTCCGGGGATGGCTACACCTTC. This sequence encodes CASSSPETPSGDGYTF.

The chain recombines TRBV6-6 with TRBJ1-1, with 7 positions matching TRBD1. Trimming cost V 5 bases and J 11 bases; bases outside gene matches: 5. The CDR3 spans 11 residues. CDR1 and CDR2 from the germline V gene are MNHNY and SVGAGI (reference sequence). CDR3 DNA sequence: TGTGCCAGCAGTACCACAGGGGTGGCTTTCTTT. This encodes CASSTTGVAFF.

The rearrangement links TRBV7-9 to TRBJ2-5; 7 positions match TRBD2. The CDR3 runs to 14 residues. V shed 5 bases, J shed 1 base, and the junction held 4 bases outside the gene matches. The germline gives CDR1 SEHNR, CDR2 FQNEAQ (reference sequence). The CDR3 DNA follows: TGTGCCAGCAGCAGTTGGGGGGGCCAAGAGACCCAGTACTTC. It is translated as CASSSWGGQETQYF.

CDR3 protein: CASSLESNQPQHF. The CDR3, as DNA: TGTGCCAGCAGTTTGGAAAGCAATCAGCCCCAGCATTTT. The rearrangement uses TRBV28 and TRBJ1-5; D is ambiguous. CDR3 length: 13 amino acids. CDR1 is MDHEN, CDR2 SYDVKM, per germline. V shed 3 bases and J shed 1 base, with 4 bases lying between them. The whole variable domain, filled in from reference TRBV28 and TRBJ1-5, reads DVKVTQSSRYLVKRTGEKVFLECVQDMDHENMFWYRQDPGLGLRLIYFSYDVKMKEKGDIPEGYSVSREKKERFSLILESASTNQTSMYLCASSLESNQPQHFGDGTRLSIL.

The chain combines TRBV7-9 with TRBJ1-6; D possibly corresponds to TRBD1 (5 bases). Trimming took 5 bases from V and 3 from J, leaving 11 bases between them. Germline loops: CDR1 SEHNR, CDR2 FQNEAQ (reference sequence). This CDR3 has 15 residues. CDR3 nucleotide sequence: TGTGCCAGCAGCGCCCAGGGTAGCTATAATTCACCCCTCCACTTT. Translating gives CASSAQGSYNSPLHF.

The chain employs TRBV27 and TRBJ2-1; 8 bases map to TRBD1. The CDR3 spans 16 residues. Unmatched junction bases numbered 8, after V lost 5 bases and J lost 2 bases. CDR1 MNHEY and CDR2 SMNVEV come from the germline V gene (reference sequence). The chain's CDR3 is CASSPTGGTTYNEQFF. The CDR3 bases are TGTGCCAGCAGTCCTACAGGGGGAACTACCTACAATGAGCAGTTCTTC.

CDR3 sequence (DNA): TGCGCCAGCAGCTTGGAGGCCCGAAGTGCCAAAAACATTCAGTACTTC. Its protein is CASSLEARSAKNIQYF. The rearrangement uses TRBV5-1 and TRBJ2-4; D not resolved. CDR3 length: 16 amino acids. The V end lost 0 bases, the J end lost 1 base, and 11 bases lay between the germline ends. CDR1 and CDR2 (germline): SGHRS, YFSETQ. Supplemented by reference TRBV5-1 and TRBJ2-4, the full variable domain reads KAGVTQTPRYLIKTRGQQVTLSCSPISGHRSVSWYQQTPGQGLQFLFEYFSETQRNKGNFPGRFSGRQFSNSRSEMNVSTLELGDSALYLCASSLEARSAKNIQYFGAGTRLSVL.

The J gene is TRBJ2-3, the V gene TRBV7-9, with 7 bases fitting TRBD1. Trimming took 6 bases from V and 1 from J; bases not matched to a gene: 7. From germline, CDR1 is SEHNR and CDR2 FQNEAQ (reference sequence). The CDR3 has 15 residues. This chain's CDR3 is CASSYRGRGTDTQYF. CDR3 coding DNA: TGTGCCAGCAGTTACAGGGGCCGGGGCACAGATACGCAGTATTTT. Drawing the rest from reference TRBV7-9 and TRBJ2-3, the complete variable domain is DTGVSQNPRHKITKRGQNVTFRCDPISEHNRLYWYRQTLGQGPEFLTYFQNEAQLEKSRLLSDRFSAERPKGSFSTLEIQRTEQGDSAMYLCASSYRGRGTDTQYFGPGTRLTVL.

The chain couples TRBV5-6 to TRBJ1-1; D unclear. Trimming shortened V by 4 bases and J by 6 bases, and 16 bases separated the two germline ends. This CDR3 has 14 residues. Germline lookup yields CDR1 SGHDT and CDR2 YYEEEE. The CDR3 coding sequence is TGTGCCAGCAGCGCTACTATTGTTGGGCCTGAAGCTTTCTTT. Translating it yields CASSATIVGPEAFF.

J is TRBJ1-1 and V is TRBV19; tentatively, D is TRBD1 (5 bases). From germline, CDR1 is LNHDA and CDR2 SQIVND (reference sequence). V lost 0 bases, J lost 1 base, and 9 bases lay in between. This CDR3 is 15 amino acids long. CDR3 sequence (DNA): TGTGCCAGTAGTATAGATGGGGCGCGGAACACTGAAGCTTTCTTT. It codes for CASSIDGARNTEAFF.

The chain employs TRBV15 and TRBJ1-2; weak D call: TRBD1 (5 bases). CDR1 and CDR2 from the germline V gene are LNHNV and YYDKDF (reference sequence). The CDR3 spans 14 residues. Trimming shortened V by 5 bases and J by 7 bases, and 17 bases separated the two germline ends. The CDR3 bases are TGTGCCACCAGCGGCGAGGGACGACTTGGTGGCTACACCTTC. Protein: CATSGEGRLGGYTF. The full variable domain, completed using reference TRBV15 and TRBJ1-2, is DAMVIQNPRYQVTQFGKPVTLSCSQTLNHNVMYWYQQKSSQAPKLLFHYYDKDFNNEADTPDNFQSRRPNTSFCFLDIRSPGLGDTAMYLCATSGEGRLGGYTFGSGTRLTVV.

The chain couples TRBV18 to TRBJ1-1, with D perhaps TRBD1 (5 bases). V dropped 0 bases and J dropped 3 bases, with 14 bases sitting between them. From germline, CDR1 is KGHSH and CDR2 LQKENI. This CDR3 is built from 16 residues. The CDR3 DNA sequence: TGTGCCAGCTCACCACCAGACTTTGGGACGTACACTGAAGCTTTCTTT. As protein: CASSPPDFGTYTEAFF.

This chain uses TRBV2 with TRBJ2-2; TRBD2 is a possible D gene (5 bases). The CDR3 sequence is 13 residues long. Germline V gives CDR1 SNHLY, CDR2 FYNNEI. The germline V and J ends were trimmed by 6 bases and 7 bases, with 12 bases remaining between them. The CDR3 DNA sequence: TGTGCCAGCAGGGCCCACGGAGGCGGGGAGCTGTTTTTT. This gives the protein CASRAHGGGELFF. The entire variable domain, with the rest obtained from reference TRBV2 and TRBJ2-2, is as follows: EPEVTQTPSHQVTQMGQEVILRCVPISNHLYFYWYRQILGQKVEFLVSFYNNEISEKSEIFDDQFSVERPDGSNFTLKIRSTKLEDSAMYFCASRAHGGGELFFGEGSRLTVL.

V gene TRBV6-6 combines with J gene TRBJ2-2; D gene uncertain. CDR1 is MNHNY and CDR2 is SVGAGI in the germline V gene (reference sequence). The CDR3 length is 13 residues. V lost 0 bases, J lost 5 bases, and 4 bases lay in between. The CDR3 sequence is CASSYSGTGELFF. In nucleotides, the CDR3 is TGTGCCAGCAGTTACTCTGGGACCGGGGAGCTGTTTTTT.

The rearrangement links TRBV19 to TRBJ1-2; D not certain. The CDR3 is 13 amino acids. CDR1 and CDR2 (germline): LNHDA, SQIVND (reference sequence). Trimming shortened V by 3 bases and J by 3 bases, and 8 bases separated the two germline ends. Written as DNA, the CDR3 is TGTGCCAGTAGTATTACCGGGGACTATGGCTACACCTTC. It specifies CASSITGDYGYTF.

This rearrangement joins TRBV29-1 to TRBJ1-5; no clear D gene. Germline-derived CDR1 and CDR2 are SQVTM and ANQGSEA. The ends were cut back, 5 bases at V and 0 bases at J, with 11 bases in the middle. The CDR3 spans 14 residues. In DNA, the CDR3 is TGCAGCGTTCTCGGGGATAATAGCAATCAGCCCCAGCATTTT. Residues: CSVLGDNSNQPQHF.

The genes are TRBV2 and TRBJ1-1, with D unresolved. V gave up 6 bases and J gave up 0 bases, with 8 bases separating them. Per the germline V gene, CDR1 is SNHLY and CDR2 is FYNNEI. CDR3 length: 13 amino acids. The chain's CDR3 is CASRVGLNTEAFF. CDR3 sequence (DNA): TGTGCCAGCAGGGTGGGTCTGAACACTGAAGCTTTCTTT.

J is TRBJ1-5 and V is TRBV19, with TRBD1 as a possible D gene (6 bases). Trimming pared 5 bases from V and 2 bases from J, leaving 19 bases between. The CDR3 is 17 residues long. CDR1 is LNHDA, CDR2 SQIVND, per germline (reference sequence). The CDR3 loop is CASSVRLQGKGNQPQHF. For the CDR3, the DNA is TGTGCCAGTAGTGTGAGGCTACAGGGTAAAGGCAATCAGCCCCAGCATTTT. Full variable domain (outside the CDR3, taken from reference TRBV19 and TRBJ1-5): DGGITQSPKYLFRKEGQNVTLSCEQNLNHDAMYWYRQDPGQGLRLIYYSQIVNDFQKGDIAEGYSVSREKKESFPLTVTSAQKNPTAFYLCASSVRLQGKGNQPQHFGDGTRLSIL.

The genes are TRBV18 and TRBJ2-3; D call uncertain. Trimming pared 3 bases from V and 4 bases from J, leaving 20 bases between. Germline V lookup: CDR1 KGHSH, CDR2 LQKENI. This CDR3 comprises 17 residues. CDR3 region: CASSPSQRTVRADTQYF. Here the CDR3 DNA reads TGTGCCAGCTCACCCAGTCAGAGAACCGTAAGGGCAGATACGCAGTATTTT.

The V and J genes are TRBV28 and TRBJ1-1; D gene unclear. V was trimmed by 7 bases and J by 11 bases, leaving 14 bases between them. CDR1 is MDHEN and CDR2 is SYDVKM in the germline V gene. The CDR3 loop spans 11 amino acids. The CDR3 region is CASTRTKEAFF. The CDR3 coding sequence is TGTGCCAGCACCAGGACCAAGGAGGCTTTCTTT.

J is TRBJ1-5 and V is TRBV7-9; D is unresolved. The CDR3 has 12 residues. CDR1 is SEHNR and CDR2 is FQNEAQ in the germline V gene (reference sequence). Between the trimmed V and J ends, which lost 3 bases and 5 bases, there was a span of 5 bases. As DNA, the CDR3 is TGTGCCAGCAGCTTTGAGGATCAGCCCCAGCATTTT. Its protein is CASSFEDQPQHF. Filled out from reference TRBV7-9 and TRBJ1-5, the complete variable domain reads DTGVSQNPRHKITKRGQNVTFRCDPISEHNRLYWYRQTLGQGPEFLTYFQNEAQLEKSRLLSDRFSAERPKGSFSTLEIQRTEQGDSAMYLCASSFEDQPQHFGDGTRLSIL.

The V call is TRBV28, the J call TRBJ2-2, with D possibly matching TRBD1 (6 bases). The CDR3 consists of 14 residues. Looked up from germline, CDR1 is MDHEN and CDR2 is SYDVKM. V lost 6 bases and J lost 1, with 9 bases in between. For the CDR3, the DNA is TGTGCCAGCAGCCTGACAGGGAACACCGGGGAGCTGTTTTTT. Protein product: CASSLTGNTGELFF.

The chain links TRBV28 to TRBJ2-2, with TRBD2 matching 13 bases. V lost 6 bases, J lost 5 bases, and 9 bases stayed unmatched. Germline CDR1 and CDR2: MDHEN and SYDVKM. The CDR3 has 17 amino acids. The CDR3 nucleotides are TGTGCCAGCAGCCCAAGGCAGGGACTAGCGGGAACCGGGGAGCTGTTTTTT. Encoded protein: CASSPRQGLAGTGELFF.

The rearrangement uses TRBV10-3 and TRBJ1-2; 9 nucleotides align to TRBD1. V dropped 5 bases and J dropped 2; count of bases not matched to a gene: 3. CDR1 ENHRY and CDR2 SYGVKD come from the germline V gene. The CDR3 is 14 amino acids. The CDR3 here is CAISTTGGNYGYTF. In nucleotides, the CDR3 is TGTGCCATCAGTACAACAGGGGGCAACTATGGCTACACCTTC.

The chain's CDR3 is CASSPLWGPRGTDTQYF. The CDR3 bases are TGTGCCAGCTCACCACTATGGGGACCGCGGGGCACAGATACGCAGTATTTT. V is TRBV18 and J is TRBJ2-3, with D possibly being TRBD1 or TRBD2 (5 bases each). The CDR3 loop spans 17 amino acids. V gave up 1 base and J gave up 1 base, with 15 bases separating them. Germline V CDR1 and CDR2: KGHSH, LQKENI.

This chain uses TRBV27 with TRBJ1-4; a weak D match, TRBD1 (6 bases). The V gene's germline CDR1 is MNHEY and CDR2 SMNVEV (reference sequence). The V and J ends lost 6 bases and 4 bases respectively, with 18 bases between them. CDR3 length equals 16 residues. The CDR3 bases are TGTGCCAGCAGCTATGGCCCCGGGACACTTAATGAAAAACTGTTTTTT. Protein product: CASSYGPGTLNEKLFF.

The chain employs TRBV7-2 and TRBJ1-5; D remains unclear. CDR1 is SGHTA, CDR2 FQGNSA, per germline. CDR3 length equals 13 residues. The V gene lost 1 base and the J gene lost 5 bases, with 6 bases spanning the gap. The CDR3 DNA sequence: TGTGCCAGCAGCTTAGGGTTGGATCAGCCCCAGCATTTT. It yields the protein CASSLGLDQPQHF.